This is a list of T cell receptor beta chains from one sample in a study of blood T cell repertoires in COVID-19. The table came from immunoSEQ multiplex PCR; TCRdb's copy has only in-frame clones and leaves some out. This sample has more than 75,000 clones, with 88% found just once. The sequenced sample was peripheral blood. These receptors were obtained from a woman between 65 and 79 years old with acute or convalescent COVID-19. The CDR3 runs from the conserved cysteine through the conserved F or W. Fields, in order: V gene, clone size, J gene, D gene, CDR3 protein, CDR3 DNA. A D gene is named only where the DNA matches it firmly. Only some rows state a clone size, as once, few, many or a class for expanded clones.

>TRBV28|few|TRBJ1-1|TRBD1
CASSQGQVNTEAFF
TGTGCCAGCAGCCAAGGACAGGTGAACACTGAAGCTTTCTTT
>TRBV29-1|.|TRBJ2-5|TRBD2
CSVSQTSGVAVETQYF
TGCAGCGTCTCCCAGACTAGCGGAGTGGCAGTAGAGACCCAGTACTTC
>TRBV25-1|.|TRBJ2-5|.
CASSGVGGSETQYF
TGTGCCAGCAGTGGGGTCGGGGGATCCGAGACCCAGTACTTC
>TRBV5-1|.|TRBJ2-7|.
CASSADSYEQYF
TGCGCCAGCAGCGCGGACAGCTACGAGCAGTACTTC
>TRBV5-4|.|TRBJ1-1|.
CASSLGVGEVWNTEAFF
TGTGCCAGCAGCTTGGGGGTAGGGGAAGTGTGGAACACTGAAGCTTTCTTT
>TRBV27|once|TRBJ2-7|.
CASGPRDSYEQYF
TGTGCCAGCGGACCCAGGGATTCCTACGAGCAGTACTTC
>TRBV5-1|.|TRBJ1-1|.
CASSPSAGPNTEAFF
TGCGCCAGCAGCCCTTCGGCAGGCCCGAACACTGAAGCTTTCTTT
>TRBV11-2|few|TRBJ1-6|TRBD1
CASSLGQSLNSPLHF
TGTGCCAGCAGCCTGGGACAGTCGCTAAATTCACCCCTCCACTTT
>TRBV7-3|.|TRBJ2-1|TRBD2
CASSLSGGVSYNEQFF
TGTGCCAGCAGCCTTAGCGGGGGGGTCTCCTACAATGAGCAGTTCTTC
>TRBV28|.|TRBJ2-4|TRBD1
CASSFGQAVAKNIQYF
TGTGCCAGCAGTTTCGGACAGGCGGTAGCCAAAAACATTCAGTACTTC
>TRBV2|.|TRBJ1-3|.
CASTKEITGNTIYF
TGTGCCAGCACCAAAGAGATTACCGGAAACACCATATATTTT
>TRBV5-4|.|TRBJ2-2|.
CASSYDIERELFF
TGTGCCAGCAGTTACGACATAGAAAGGGAGCTGTTTTTT
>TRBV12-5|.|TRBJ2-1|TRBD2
CASGPGTIYEQFF
TGTGCTAGTGGGCCTGGGACTATATATGAGCAGTTCTTC
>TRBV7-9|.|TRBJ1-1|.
CASSWGAVGPPDTEAFF
TGTGCCAGCAGCTGGGGCGCGGTTGGCCCCCCGGACACTGAAGCTTTCTTT
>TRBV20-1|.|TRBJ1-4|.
CSAREYGALNEKLFF
TGCAGTGCTCGTGAATATGGGGCTCTAAATGAAAAACTGTTTTTT
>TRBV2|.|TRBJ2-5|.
CASSEGSSQETQYF
TGTGCCAGCAGTGAAGGGTCTAGCCAAGAGACCCAGTACTTC
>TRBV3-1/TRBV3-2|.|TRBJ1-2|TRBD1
CASSQTTGGTGYTF
TGTGCCAGCAGCCAGACGACAGGGGGGACGGGCTACACCTTC